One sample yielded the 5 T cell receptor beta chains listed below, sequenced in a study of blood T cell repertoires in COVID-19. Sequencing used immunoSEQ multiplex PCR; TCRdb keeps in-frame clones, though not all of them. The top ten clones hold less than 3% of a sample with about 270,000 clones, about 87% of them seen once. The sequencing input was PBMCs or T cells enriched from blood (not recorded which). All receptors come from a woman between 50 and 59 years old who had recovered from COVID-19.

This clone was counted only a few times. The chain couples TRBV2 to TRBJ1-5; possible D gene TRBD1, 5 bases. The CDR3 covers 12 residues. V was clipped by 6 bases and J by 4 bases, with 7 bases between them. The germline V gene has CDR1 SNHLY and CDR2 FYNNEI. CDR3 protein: CASREGNQPQHF. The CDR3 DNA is TGTGCCAGCAGGGAGGGGAATCAGCCCCAGCATTTT. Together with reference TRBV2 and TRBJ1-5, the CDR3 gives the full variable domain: EPEVTQTPSHQVTQMGQEVILRCVPISNHLYFYWYRQILGQKVEFLVSFYNNEISEKSEIFDDQFSVERPDGSNFTLKIRSTKLEDSAMYFCASREGNQPQHFGDGTRLSIL.

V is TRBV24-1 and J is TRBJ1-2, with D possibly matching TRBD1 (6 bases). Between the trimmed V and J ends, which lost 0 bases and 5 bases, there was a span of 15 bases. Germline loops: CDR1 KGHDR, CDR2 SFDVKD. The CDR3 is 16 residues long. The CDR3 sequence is CATSDLGPGETYGYTF. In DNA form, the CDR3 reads TGTGCCACCAGTGATTTGGGGCCAGGGGAAACTTATGGCTACACCTTC.

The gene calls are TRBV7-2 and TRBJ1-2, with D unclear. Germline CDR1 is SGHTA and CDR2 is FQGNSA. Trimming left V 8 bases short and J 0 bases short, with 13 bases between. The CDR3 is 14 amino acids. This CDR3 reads CASGPGATNYGYTF. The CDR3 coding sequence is TGTGCCAGCGGCCCGGGAGCTACTAACTATGGCTACACCTTC.

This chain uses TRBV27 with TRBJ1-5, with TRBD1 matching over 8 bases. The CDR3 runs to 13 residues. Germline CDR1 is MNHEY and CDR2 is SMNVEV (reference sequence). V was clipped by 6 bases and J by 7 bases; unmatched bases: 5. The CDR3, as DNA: TGTGCCAGCAGGCTAACAGGGGGACAGCCCCAGCATTTT. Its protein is CASRLTGGQPQHF.

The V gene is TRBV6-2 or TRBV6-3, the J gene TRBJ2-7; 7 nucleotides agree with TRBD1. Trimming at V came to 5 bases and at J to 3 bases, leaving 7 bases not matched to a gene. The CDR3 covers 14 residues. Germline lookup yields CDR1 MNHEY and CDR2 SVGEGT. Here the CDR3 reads CASSQGDSLYEQYF. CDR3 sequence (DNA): TGTGCCAGCAGTCAAGGGGACAGCCTCTACGAGCAGTACTTC.